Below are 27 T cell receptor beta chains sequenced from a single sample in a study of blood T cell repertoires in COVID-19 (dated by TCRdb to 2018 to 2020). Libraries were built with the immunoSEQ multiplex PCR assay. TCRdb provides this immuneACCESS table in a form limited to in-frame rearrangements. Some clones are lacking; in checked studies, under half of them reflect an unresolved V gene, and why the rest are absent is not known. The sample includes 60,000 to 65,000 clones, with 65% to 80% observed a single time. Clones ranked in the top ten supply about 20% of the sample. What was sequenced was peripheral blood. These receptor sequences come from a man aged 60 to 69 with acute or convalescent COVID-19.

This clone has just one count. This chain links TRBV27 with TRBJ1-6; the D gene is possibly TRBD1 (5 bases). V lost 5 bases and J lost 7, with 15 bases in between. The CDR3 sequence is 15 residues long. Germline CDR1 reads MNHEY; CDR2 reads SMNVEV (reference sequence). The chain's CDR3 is CASSPQLRQNSPLHF. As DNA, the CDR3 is TGTGCCAGCAGTCCCCAGCTGCGACAGAATTCACCCCTCCACTTT.

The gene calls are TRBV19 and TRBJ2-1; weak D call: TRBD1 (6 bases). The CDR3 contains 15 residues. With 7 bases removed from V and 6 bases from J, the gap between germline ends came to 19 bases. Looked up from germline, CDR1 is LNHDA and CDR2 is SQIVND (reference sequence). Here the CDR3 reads CASNPGTLWINEQFF. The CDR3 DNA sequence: TGTGCCAGTAACCCCGGGACACTCTGGATCAATGAGCAGTTCTTC.

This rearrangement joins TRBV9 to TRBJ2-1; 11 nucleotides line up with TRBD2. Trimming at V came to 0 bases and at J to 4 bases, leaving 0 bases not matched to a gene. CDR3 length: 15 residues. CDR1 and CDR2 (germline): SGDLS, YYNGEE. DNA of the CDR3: TGTGCCAGCAGCGTAGGACTAGCGGGGTACAATGAGCAGTTCTTC. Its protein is CASSVGLAGYNEQFF.

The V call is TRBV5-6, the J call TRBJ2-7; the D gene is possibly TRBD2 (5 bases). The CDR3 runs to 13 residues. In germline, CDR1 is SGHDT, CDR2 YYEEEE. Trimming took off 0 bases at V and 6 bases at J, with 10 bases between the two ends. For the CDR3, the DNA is TGTGCCAGCAGCTTGGTGATTGGAGGCGAGCAGTACTTC. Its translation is CASSLVIGGEQYF.

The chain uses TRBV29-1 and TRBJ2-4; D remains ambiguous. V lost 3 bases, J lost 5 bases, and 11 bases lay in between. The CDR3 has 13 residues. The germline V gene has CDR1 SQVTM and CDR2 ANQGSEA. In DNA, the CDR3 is TGCAGCGTTGAGTTACAGTCCCAAAACATTCAGTACTTC. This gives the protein CSVELQSQNIQYF.

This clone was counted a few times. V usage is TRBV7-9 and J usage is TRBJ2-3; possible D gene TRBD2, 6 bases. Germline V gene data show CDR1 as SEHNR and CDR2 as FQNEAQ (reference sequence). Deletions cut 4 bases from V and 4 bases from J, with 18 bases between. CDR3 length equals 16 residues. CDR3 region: CASSSRLSGGADTQYF. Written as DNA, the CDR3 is TGTGCCAGCAGCTCACGACTAAGCGGAGGGGCAGATACGCAGTATTTT.

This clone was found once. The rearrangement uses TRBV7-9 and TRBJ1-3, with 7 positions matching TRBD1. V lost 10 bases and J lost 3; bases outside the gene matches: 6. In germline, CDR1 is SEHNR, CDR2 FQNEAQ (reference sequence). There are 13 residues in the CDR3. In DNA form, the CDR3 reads TGTGCCACCATACAGGGGTATGGAAACACCATATATTTT. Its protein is CATIQGYGNTIYF.

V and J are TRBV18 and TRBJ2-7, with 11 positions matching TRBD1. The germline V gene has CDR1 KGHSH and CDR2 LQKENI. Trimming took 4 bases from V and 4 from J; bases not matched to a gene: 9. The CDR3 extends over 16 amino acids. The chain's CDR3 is CASSLSIGTGGYEQYF. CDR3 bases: TGTGCCAGCTCACTCTCCATCGGGACAGGGGGATACGAGCAGTACTTC.

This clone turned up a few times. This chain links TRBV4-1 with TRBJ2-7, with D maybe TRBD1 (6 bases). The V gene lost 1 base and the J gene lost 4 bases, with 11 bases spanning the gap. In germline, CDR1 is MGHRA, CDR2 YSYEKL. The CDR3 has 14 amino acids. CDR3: CASSQGFGTYEQYF. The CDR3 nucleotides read TGCGCCAGCAGCCAAGGGTTCGGGACATACGAGCAGTACTTC.

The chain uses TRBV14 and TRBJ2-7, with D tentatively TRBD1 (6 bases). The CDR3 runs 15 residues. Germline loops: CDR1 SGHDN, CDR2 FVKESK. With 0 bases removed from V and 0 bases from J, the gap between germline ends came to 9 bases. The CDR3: CASSQDLGASYEQYF. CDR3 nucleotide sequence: TGTGCCAGCAGCCAAGATTTGGGGGCCTCCTACGAGCAGTACTTC.

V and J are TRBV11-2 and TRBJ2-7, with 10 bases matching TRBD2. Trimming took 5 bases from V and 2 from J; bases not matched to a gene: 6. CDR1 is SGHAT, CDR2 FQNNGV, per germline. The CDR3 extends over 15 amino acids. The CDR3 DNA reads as TGTGCCAGCAGCCCCACTAGCGGGGTTCCCTACGAGCAGTACTTC. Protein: CASSPTSGVPYEQYF.

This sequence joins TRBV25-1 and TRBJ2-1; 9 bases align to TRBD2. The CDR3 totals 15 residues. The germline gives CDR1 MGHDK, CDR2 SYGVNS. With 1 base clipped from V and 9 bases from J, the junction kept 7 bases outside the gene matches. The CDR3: CASSEFSGRSSEQFF. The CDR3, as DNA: TGTGCCAGCAGTGAATTTAGCGGGAGATCTAGTGAGCAGTTCTTC. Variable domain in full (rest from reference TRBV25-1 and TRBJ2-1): EADIYQTPRYLVIGTGKKITLECSQTMGHDKMYWYQQDPGMELHLIHYSYGVNSTEKGDLSSESTVSRIRTEHFPLTLESARPSHTSQYLCASSEFSGRSSEQFFGPGTRLTVL.

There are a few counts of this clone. The CDR3 loop is CANKGESRSNEQFF. The CDR3 nucleotides are TGTGCCAACAAGGGGGAAAGTAGGTCGAATGAGCAGTTCTTC. The gene calls are TRBV10-3 and TRBJ2-1; D is possibly TRBD1 (6 bases). The CDR3 has 14 amino acids. The germline CDR1 and CDR2 sequences are ENHRY and SYGVKD. Trimming removed 10 bases at V and 7 bases at J, with 20 bases between.

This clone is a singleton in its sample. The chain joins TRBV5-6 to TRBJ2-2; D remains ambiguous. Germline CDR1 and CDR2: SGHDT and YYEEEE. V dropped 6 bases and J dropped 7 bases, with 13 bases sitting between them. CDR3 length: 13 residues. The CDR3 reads CASIDLRSGELFF. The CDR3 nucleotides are TGTGCCAGCATCGACCTCCGGAGCGGGGAGCTGTTTTTT.

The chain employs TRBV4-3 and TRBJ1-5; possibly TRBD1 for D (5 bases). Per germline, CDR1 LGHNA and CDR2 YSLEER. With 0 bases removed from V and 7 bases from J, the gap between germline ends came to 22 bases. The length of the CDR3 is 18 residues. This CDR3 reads CASSQDPAGARVGQPQHF. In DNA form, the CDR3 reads TGCGCCAGCAGCCAAGATCCTGCTGGGGCCAGGGTGGGACAGCCCCAGCATTTT.

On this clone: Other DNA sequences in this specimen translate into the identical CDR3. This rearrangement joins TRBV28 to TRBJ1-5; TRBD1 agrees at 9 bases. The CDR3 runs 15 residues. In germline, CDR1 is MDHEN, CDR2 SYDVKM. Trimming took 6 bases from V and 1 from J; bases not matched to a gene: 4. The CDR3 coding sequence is TGTGCCAGCAGATCCGGGACAGGGAGCAATCAGCCCCAGCATTTT. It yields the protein CASRSGTGSNQPQHF.

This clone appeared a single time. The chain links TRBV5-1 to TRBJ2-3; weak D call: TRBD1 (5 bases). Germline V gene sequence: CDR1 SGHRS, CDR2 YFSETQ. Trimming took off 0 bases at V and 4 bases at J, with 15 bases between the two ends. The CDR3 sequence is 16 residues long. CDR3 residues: CASSLEQAARADTQYF. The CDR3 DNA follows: TGCGCCAGCAGCTTGGAACAGGCGGCACGGGCAGATACGCAGTATTTT.

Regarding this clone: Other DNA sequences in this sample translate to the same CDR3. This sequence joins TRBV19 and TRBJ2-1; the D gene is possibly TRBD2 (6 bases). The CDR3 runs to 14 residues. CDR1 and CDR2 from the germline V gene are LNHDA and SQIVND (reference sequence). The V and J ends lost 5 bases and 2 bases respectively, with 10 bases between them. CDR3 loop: CASSPGTPYNEQFF. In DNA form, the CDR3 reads TGTGCCAGTAGTCCTGGGACTCCCTACAATGAGCAGTTCTTC.

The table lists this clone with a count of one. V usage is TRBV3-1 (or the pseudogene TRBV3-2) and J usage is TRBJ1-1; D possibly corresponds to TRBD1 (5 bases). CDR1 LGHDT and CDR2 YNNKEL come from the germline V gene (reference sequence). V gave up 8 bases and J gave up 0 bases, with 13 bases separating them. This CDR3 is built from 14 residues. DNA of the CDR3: TGTGCCAGCGGAGGGGTAGGGTTGAACACTGAAGCTTTCTTT. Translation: CASGGVGLNTEAFF.

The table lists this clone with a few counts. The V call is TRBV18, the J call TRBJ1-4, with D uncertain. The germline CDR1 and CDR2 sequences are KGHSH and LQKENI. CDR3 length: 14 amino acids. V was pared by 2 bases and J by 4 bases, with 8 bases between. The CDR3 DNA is TGTGCCAGCTCACCAAATCGGGGTAATGAAAAACTGTTTTTT. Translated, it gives CASSPNRGNEKLFF.

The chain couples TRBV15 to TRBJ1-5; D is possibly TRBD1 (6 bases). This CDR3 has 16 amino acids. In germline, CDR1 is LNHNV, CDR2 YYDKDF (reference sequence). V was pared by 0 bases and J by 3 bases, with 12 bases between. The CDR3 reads CATSRDLAGANQPQHF. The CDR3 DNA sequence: TGTGCCACCAGCAGAGATCTGGCAGGGGCCAATCAGCCCCAGCATTTT.

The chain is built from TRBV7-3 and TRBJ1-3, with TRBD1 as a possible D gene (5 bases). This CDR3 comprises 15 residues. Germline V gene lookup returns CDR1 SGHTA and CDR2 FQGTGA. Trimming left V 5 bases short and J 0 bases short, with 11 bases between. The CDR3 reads CASSRTGSSGNTIYF. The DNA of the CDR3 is TGTGCCAGCAGCCGAACAGGTTCCTCTGGAAACACCATATATTTT.

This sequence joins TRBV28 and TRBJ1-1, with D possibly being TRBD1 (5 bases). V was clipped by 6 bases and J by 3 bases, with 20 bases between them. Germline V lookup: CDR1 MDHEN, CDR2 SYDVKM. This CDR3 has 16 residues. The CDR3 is CASRRTTLGGDTEAFF. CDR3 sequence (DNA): TGTGCCAGCAGGCGTACAACTCTGGGAGGGGACACTGAAGCTTTCTTT. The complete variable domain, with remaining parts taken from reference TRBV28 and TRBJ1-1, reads DVKVTQSSRYLVKRTGEKVFLECVQDMDHENMFWYRQDPGLGLRLIYFSYDVKMKEKGDIPEGYSVSREKKERFSLILESASTNQTSMYLCASRRTTLGGDTEAFFGQGTRLTVV.

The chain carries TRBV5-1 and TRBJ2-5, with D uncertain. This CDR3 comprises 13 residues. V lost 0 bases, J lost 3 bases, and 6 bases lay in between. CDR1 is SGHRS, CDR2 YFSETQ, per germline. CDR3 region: CASSLALKETQYF. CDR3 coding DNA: TGCGCCAGCAGCTTGGCCTTAAAAGAGACCCAGTACTTC.

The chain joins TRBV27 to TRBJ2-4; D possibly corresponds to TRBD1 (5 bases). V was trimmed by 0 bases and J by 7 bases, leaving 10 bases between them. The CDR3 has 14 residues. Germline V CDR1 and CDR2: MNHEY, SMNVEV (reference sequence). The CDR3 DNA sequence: TGTGCCAGCAGTTTATCGGTAGGGGTGAACATTCAGTACTTC. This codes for CASSLSVGVNIQYF.

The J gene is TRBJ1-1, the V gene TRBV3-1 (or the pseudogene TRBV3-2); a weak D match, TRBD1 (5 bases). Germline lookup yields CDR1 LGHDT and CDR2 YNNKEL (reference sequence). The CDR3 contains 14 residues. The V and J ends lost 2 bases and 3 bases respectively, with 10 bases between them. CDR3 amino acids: CASSQLGGDTEAFF. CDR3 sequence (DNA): TGTGCCAGCAGCCAACTGGGGGGGGACACTGAAGCTTTCTTT.

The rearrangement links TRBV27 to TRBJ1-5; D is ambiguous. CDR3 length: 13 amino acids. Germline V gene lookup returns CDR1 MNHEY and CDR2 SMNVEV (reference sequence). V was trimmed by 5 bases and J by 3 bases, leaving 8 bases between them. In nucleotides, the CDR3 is TGTGCCAGCAGTACAAATCACAATCAGCCCCAGCATTTT. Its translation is CASSTNHNQPQHF.